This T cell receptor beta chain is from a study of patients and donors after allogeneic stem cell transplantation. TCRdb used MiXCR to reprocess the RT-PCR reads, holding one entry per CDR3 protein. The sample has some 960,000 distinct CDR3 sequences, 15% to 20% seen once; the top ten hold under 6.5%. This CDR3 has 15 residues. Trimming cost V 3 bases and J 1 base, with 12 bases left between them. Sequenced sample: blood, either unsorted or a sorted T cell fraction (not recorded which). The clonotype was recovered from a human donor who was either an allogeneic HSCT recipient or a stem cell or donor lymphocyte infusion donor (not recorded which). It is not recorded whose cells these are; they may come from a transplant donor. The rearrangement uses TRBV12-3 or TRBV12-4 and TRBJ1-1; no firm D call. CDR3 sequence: CASSFMVAANTEAFF. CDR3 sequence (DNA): TGTGCCAGCAGTTTCATGGTAGCAGCGAACACTGAAGCTTTCTTT.